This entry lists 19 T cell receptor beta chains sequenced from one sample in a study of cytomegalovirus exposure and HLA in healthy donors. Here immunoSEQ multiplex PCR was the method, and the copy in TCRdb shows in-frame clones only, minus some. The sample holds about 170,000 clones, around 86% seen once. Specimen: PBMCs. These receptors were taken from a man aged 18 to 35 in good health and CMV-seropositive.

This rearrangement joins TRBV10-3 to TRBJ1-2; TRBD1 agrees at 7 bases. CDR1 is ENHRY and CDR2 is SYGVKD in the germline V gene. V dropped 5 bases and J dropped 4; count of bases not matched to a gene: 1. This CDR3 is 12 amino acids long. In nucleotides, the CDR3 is TGTGCCATCAGTCCAGGGGGCTATGGCTACACCTTC. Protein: CAISPGGYGYTF.

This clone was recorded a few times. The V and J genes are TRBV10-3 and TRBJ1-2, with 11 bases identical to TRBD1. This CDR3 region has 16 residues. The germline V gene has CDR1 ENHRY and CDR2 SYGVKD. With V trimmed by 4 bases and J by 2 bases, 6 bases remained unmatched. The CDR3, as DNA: TGTGCCATCAGTGGAGGGACAGGGGGAACCAACTATGGCTACACCTTC. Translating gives CAISGGTGGTNYGYTF.

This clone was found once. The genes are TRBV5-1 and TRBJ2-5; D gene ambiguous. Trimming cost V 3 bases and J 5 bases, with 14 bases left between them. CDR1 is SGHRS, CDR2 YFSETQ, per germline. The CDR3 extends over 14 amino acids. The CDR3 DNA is TGCGCCAGCAGCTCCTGGGCGCCGTCGGAGACCCAGTACTTC. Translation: CASSSWAPSETQYF.

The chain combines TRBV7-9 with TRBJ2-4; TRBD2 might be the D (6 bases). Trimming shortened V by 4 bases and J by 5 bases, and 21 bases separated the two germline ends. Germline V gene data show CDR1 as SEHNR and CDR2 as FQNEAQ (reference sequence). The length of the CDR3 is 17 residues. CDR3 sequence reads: CASSWLGGRNNENIQYF. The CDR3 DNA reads TGTGCCAGCAGCTGGCTTGGGGGGAGGAATAATGAAAACATTCAGTACTTC.

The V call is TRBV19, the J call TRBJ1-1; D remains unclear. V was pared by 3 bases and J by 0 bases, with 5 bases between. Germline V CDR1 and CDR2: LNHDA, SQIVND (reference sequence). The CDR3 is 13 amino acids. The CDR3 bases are TGTGCCAGTAGTATGAGCATGAACACTGAAGCTTTCTTT. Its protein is CASSMSMNTEAFF.

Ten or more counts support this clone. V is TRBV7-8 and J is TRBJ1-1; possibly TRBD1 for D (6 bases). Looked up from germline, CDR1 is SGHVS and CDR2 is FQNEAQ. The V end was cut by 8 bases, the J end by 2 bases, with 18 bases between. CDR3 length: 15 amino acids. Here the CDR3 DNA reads TGTGCCAGCCTTCCAGGGGTGCGGATAAACACTGAAGCTTTCTTT. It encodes CASLPGVRINTEAFF.

The CDR3 region is CAWSVGREGYGYTF. The CDR3 coding sequence is TGTGCCTGGAGTGTGGGCCGGGAGGGCTATGGCTACACCTTC. The chain links TRBV30 to TRBJ1-2; D is undetermined. This CDR3 has 14 amino acids. Germline CDR1 reads GTSNPN; CDR2 reads SVGIG (reference sequence). V was clipped by 0 bases and J by 4 bases, with 12 bases between them.

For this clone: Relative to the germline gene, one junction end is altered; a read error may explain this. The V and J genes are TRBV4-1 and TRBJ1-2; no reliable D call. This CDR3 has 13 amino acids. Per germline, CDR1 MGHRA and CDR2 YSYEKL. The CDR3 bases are TGCGCCAGCAGCCGAAGATCAGACTATAGCTACACCTTC. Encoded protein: CASSRRSDYSYTF.

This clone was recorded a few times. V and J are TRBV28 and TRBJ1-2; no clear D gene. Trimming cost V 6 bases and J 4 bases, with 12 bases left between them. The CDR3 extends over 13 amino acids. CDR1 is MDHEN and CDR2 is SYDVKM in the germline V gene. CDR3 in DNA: TGTGCCAGCAGGTCCCAGGCCAGCTATGGCTACACCTTC. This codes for CASRSQASYGYTF.

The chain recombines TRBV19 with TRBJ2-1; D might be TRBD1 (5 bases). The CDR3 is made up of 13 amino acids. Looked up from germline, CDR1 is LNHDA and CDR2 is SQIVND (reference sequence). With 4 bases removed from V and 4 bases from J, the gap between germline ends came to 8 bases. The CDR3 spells CASSTDTYNEQFF. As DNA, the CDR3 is TGTGCCAGTAGTACGGACACTTACAATGAGCAGTTCTTC.

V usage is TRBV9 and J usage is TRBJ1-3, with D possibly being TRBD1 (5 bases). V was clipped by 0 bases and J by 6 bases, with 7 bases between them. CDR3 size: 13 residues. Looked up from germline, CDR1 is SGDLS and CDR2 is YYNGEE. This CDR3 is CASSVEGQNTIYF. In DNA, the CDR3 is TGTGCCAGCAGCGTAGAGGGGCAAAACACCATATATTTT. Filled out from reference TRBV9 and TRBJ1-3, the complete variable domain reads DSGVTQTPKHLITATGQRVTLRCSPRSGDLSVYWYQQSLDQGLQFLIQYYNGEERAKGNILERFSAQQFPDLHSELNLSSLELGDSALYFCASSVEGQNTIYFGEGSWLTVV.

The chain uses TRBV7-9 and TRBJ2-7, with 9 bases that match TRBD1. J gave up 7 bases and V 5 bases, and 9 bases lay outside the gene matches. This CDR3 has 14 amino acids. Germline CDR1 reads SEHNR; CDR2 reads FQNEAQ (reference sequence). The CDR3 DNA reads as TGTGCCAGCAGCGGCCACAGGGGGCTGGGAGAGCAGTACTTC. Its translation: CASSGHRGLGEQYF.

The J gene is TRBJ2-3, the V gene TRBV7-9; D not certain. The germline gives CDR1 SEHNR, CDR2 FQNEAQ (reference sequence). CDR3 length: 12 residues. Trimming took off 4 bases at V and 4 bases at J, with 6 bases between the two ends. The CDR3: CASSSLADTQYF. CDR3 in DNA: TGTGCCAGCAGCTCATTAGCAGATACGCAGTATTTT.

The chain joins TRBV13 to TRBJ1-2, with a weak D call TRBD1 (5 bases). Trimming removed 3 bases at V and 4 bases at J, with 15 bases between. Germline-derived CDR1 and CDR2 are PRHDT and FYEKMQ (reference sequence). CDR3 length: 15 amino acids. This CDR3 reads CASSFTVREPYGYTF. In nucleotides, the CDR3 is TGTGCCAGCAGCTTTACTGTCAGGGAACCCTATGGCTACACCTTC.

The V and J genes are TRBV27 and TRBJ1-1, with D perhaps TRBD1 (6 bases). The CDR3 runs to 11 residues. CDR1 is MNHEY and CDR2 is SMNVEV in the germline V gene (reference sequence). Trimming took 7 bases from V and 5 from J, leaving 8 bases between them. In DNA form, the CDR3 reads TGTGCCAGCATAGGGGGAACTGAAGCTTTCTTT. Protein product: CASIGGTEAFF.

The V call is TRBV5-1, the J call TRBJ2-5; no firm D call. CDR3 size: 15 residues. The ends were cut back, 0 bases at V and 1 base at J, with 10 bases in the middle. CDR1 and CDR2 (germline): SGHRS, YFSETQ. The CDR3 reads CASSLVGFSQETQYF. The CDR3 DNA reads TGCGCCAGCAGCTTGGTTGGCTTTTCCCAAGAGACCCAGTACTTC.

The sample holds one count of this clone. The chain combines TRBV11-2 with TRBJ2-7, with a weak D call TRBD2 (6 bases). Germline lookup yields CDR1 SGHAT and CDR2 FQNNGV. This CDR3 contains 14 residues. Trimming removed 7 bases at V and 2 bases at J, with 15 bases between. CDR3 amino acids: CASNFVAGPYEQYF. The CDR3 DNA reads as TGTGCCAGCAACTTCGTGGCGGGACCCTACGAGCAGTACTTC.

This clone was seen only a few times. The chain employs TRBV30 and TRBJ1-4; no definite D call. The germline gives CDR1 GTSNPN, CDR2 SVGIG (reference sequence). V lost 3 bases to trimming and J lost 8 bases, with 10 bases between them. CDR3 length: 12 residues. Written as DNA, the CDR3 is TGTGCCTGGAGCGAGGTTAGGGAAAAACTGTTTTTT. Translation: CAWSEVREKLFF.

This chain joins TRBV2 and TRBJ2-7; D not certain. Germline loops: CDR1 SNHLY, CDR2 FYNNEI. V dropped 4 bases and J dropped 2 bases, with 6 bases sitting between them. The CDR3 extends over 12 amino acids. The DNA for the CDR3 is TGTGCCAGCAGTGGGCAGACCTACGAGCAGTACTTC. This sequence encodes CASSGQTYEQYF.